The clone carrying this T cell receptor (beta chain) was seen a single time. Profiling relied on immunoSEQ multiplex PCR, and the TCRdb table lists in-frame clones only, not all of them. The data show approximately 130,000 clones, roughly 86% seen once. The CDR3 has 15 amino acids. Trimming removed 1 base at V and 5 bases at J, with 12 bases between. Looked up from germline, CDR1 is LGHNA and CDR2 is YNFKEQ. The data derive from a study of blood T cell repertoires in COVID-19. Sequencing was performed on peripheral blood. The clonotype originates from a woman aged 50 to 60 who had recovered from COVID-19. The chain joins TRBV4-2 to TRBJ1-5; possibly TRBD1 for D (5 bases). CDR3 sequence reads: CASSQGWGGDQPQHF. The CDR3 DNA follows: TGTGCCAGCAGCCAAGGATGGGGGGGGGATCAGCCCCAGCATTTT.